These 27 T cell receptor beta chains originate from one sample sequenced in a study of T cells after yellow fever vaccination. TCRdb redid the calling of the 5' RACE reads with MiXCR, one entry per CDR3 protein. The table records approximately 450,000 distinct CDR3 sequences, around 20% of them present only once. The source was PBMCs, collected before the yellow fever booster vaccination. Source of these receptors: a man aged 18 to 30 who received the YFV17D yellow fever vaccine.

This chain links TRBV27 with TRBJ2-5, with 8 bases aligning to TRBD2. Germline lookup yields CDR1 MNHEY and CDR2 SMNVEV (reference sequence). The CDR3 covers 17 residues. J was trimmed by 1 base and V by 5 bases; bases with no gene match: 12. CDR3 sequence: CASSARRTSSLQETQYF. The CDR3 nucleotides are TGTGCCAGCAGTGCACGACGGACTAGCAGCCTCCAAGAGACCCAGTACTTC.

This clonotype was counted a few times. The chain has TRBV6-5 and TRBJ1-6, with D uncertain. The CDR3 covers 16 residues. The germline gives CDR1 MNHEY, CDR2 SVGAGI. The V and J ends lost 5 bases and 0 bases respectively, with 11 bases between them. DNA for the CDR3: TGTGCCAGCAGTCCTGAGGACGGCTCCTATAATTCACCCCTCCACTTT. This translates into CASSPEDGSYNSPLHF.

The chain recombines TRBV4-1 with TRBJ1-2; D might be TRBD1 (5 bases). V dropped 5 bases and J dropped 3 bases, with 13 bases sitting between them. Germline V gene lookup returns CDR1 MGHRA and CDR2 YSYEKL. The CDR3 loop spans 14 amino acids. The CDR3 nucleotides read TGCGCCAGCAGCGCCAGAGGGGCTCACTATGGCTACACCTTC. Amino acid sequence: CASSARGAHYGYTF.

The chain recombines TRBV20-1 with TRBJ2-3; D not resolved. The CDR3 runs to 16 residues. The V and J ends lost 0 bases and 3 bases respectively, with 16 bases between them. Germline loops: CDR1 DFQATT, CDR2 SNEGSKA (reference sequence). CDR3 DNA sequence: TGCAGTGCTAGAGATTCGGTGGGTACTGCAACAGATACGCAGTATTTT. Translating gives CSARDSVGTATDTQYF.

The rearrangement uses TRBV7-9 and TRBJ1-1; 9 nucleotides agree with TRBD1. Germline CDR1 SEHNR, CDR2 FQNEAQ (reference sequence). V shed 2 bases, J shed 0 bases, and the junction held 10 bases outside the gene matches. This CDR3 is built from 18 residues. The CDR3 loop is CASSLSRYRGPMNTEAFF. The CDR3 DNA is TGTGCCAGCAGCTTAAGTCGTTACAGGGGGCCTATGAACACTGAAGCTTTCTTT. Full variable domain (outside the CDR3, taken from reference TRBV7-9 and TRBJ1-1): DTGVSQNPRHKITKRGQNVTFRCDPISEHNRLYWYRQTLGQGPEFLTYFQNEAQLEKSRLLSDRFSAERPKGSFSTLEIQRTEQGDSAMYLCASSLSRYRGPMNTEAFFGQGTRLTVV.

This clonotype came up a few times. The rearrangement links TRBV12-3 or TRBV12-4 to TRBJ2-1; the D call may be TRBD1 or TRBD2 (5 bases each). The CDR3 runs to 14 residues. Between the trimmed V and J ends, which lost 10 bases and 4 bases, there was a span of 17 bases. CDR3 in DNA: TGTGCCACAAAGAGGAGCGGACAATACAATGAGCAGTTCTTC. Protein sequence: CATKRSGQYNEQFF.

This clonotype was picked up a small number of times. The rearrangement uses TRBV12-3 or TRBV12-4 and TRBJ1-2; no firm D call. The CDR3 is 13 residues long. Deletions cut 8 bases from V and 5 bases from J, with 15 bases between. The CDR3, as DNA: TGTGCCAGCGCCATCGTAGTCTCTTATGGCTACACCTTC. Amino acid sequence: CASAIVVSYGYTF.

This clonotype was counted between two and nine times. The chain carries TRBV4-1 and TRBJ1-4; tentatively, D is TRBD1 (6 bases). The germline V and J ends were trimmed by 1 base and 4 bases, with 13 bases remaining between them. From germline, CDR1 is MGHRA and CDR2 YSYEKL. This CDR3 contains 16 residues. CDR3 DNA sequence: TGCGCCAGCAGCCAAGTAAACTTACAGGGTAATGAAAAACTGTTTTTT. Residues: CASSQVNLQGNEKLFF.

The sample holds a few counts of this clonotype. V gene TRBV12-3 or TRBV12-4 combines with J gene TRBJ1-1; D unresolved. The ends were cut back, 3 bases at V and 5 bases at J, with 10 bases in the middle. The CDR3 consists of 13 residues. The CDR3 nucleotides are TGTGCCAGCAGTTTCTCCCCTGGGACTGAAGCTTTCTTT. The encoded protein is CASSFSPGTEAFF.

The CDR3 DNA reads TGCGCCAGCAGCCAAGATTTGGGGTATATGCCGGGAGAGACCCAGTACTTC. Translation: CASSQDLGYMPGETQYF. This rearrangement joins TRBV4-3 to TRBJ2-5, with unresolved D. CDR3 length: 17 amino acids. Trimming took 0 bases from V and 4 from J, leaving 18 bases between them. In germline, CDR1 is LGHNA, CDR2 YSLEER.

This clonotype was observed a handful of times. The V and J genes are TRBV5-1 and TRBJ1-1; D not resolved. Germline loops: CDR1 SGHRS, CDR2 YFSETQ. Trimming shortened V by 1 base and J by 2 bases, and 12 bases separated the two germline ends. There are 15 residues in the CDR3. The CDR3 protein is CASSLFLRANTEAFF. CDR3 in DNA: TGCGCCAGCAGCTTGTTTCTGCGGGCTAACACTGAAGCTTTCTTT.

This clonotype occurred a few times. The genes are TRBV5-1 and TRBJ2-1; D is tentatively TRBD1 or TRBD2 (6 bases each). CDR1 and CDR2 (germline): SGHRS, YFSETQ. V was cut by 1 base and J by 8 bases, with 13 bases left in between. This CDR3 is built from 14 residues. The CDR3 region is CASSLLGGLYEQFF. The DNA of the CDR3 is TGCGCCAGCAGCTTGCTAGGGGGGCTCTATGAGCAGTTCTTC.

This clonotype occurred many times. This chain links TRBV6-1 with TRBJ2-7; 9 bases are shared with TRBD1. This CDR3 is 13 amino acids long. CDR1 is MNHNS, CDR2 SASEGT, per germline. Germline trimming cut 6 bases from V and 6 bases from J; bases unmatched to any gene: 6. CDR3 loop: CASSRDRALEQYF. The CDR3 DNA sequence: TGTGCCAGCAGCAGGGACAGGGCCCTCGAGCAGTACTTC.

J is TRBJ1-6 and V is TRBV5-1; possibly TRBD1 for D (6 bases). CDR3 length: 15 residues. Between the trimmed V and J ends, which lost 4 bases and 8 bases, there was a span of 16 bases. The germline gives CDR1 SGHRS, CDR2 YFSETQ. CDR3 sequence: CASSRGTLNYSPLHF. As DNA, the CDR3 is TGCGCCAGCAGCCGGGGGACACTCAACTATTCACCCCTCCACTTT.

CDR3 coding DNA: TGCAGTGCTGGGACTGGAGCAGGGGGCTACACCTTC. Residues: CSAGTGAGGYTF. The chain combines TRBV20-1 with TRBJ1-2; weak D call: TRBD1 (5 bases). Germline V gene data show CDR1 as DFQATT and CDR2 as SNEGSKA (reference sequence). The CDR3 extends over 12 amino acids. The ends were cut back, 5 bases at V and 8 bases at J, with 15 bases in the middle.

In this sample, this clonotype turned up a few times. The chain uses TRBV4-3 and TRBJ2-3, with 10 nucleotides matching TRBD2. Trimming at V came to 3 bases and at J to 0 bases, leaving 9 bases not matched to a gene. CDR3 size: 18 residues. Germline V gene data show CDR1 as LGHNA and CDR2 as YSLEER. The CDR3 region has the DNA TGCGCCAGCAGCCAGGAGGTCCTACTAGCGGGGAGCACAGATACGCAGTATTTT. This translates into CASSQEVLLAGSTDTQYF.

This CDR3 is CASRGTGRDGYTF. The CDR3 nucleotides read TGTGCCTCTCGAGGGACAGGGAGGGATGGCTACACCTTC. J is TRBJ1-2 and V is TRBV24-1, with 9 bases aligning to TRBD1. CDR3 length equals 13 residues. The junction had 10 bases not matched to a gene; V was cut back by 12 bases and J by 6 bases. Germline V gene lookup returns CDR1 KGHDR and CDR2 SFDVKD.

The chain links TRBV9 to TRBJ2-2; no clear D. The CDR3 length is 15 residues. Per the germline V gene, CDR1 is SGDLS and CDR2 is YYNGEE. Trimming stripped 4 bases from V and 2 bases from J, with 12 bases between. CDR3 residues: CASSTWADNTGELFF. CDR3 DNA sequence: TGTGCCAGCAGCACCTGGGCAGATAACACCGGGGAGCTGTTTTTT.

This clonotype was observed many times. V and J are TRBV7-9 and TRBJ1-1; D gene unclear. V was cut by 0 bases and J by 1 base, with 12 bases left in between. The CDR3 runs to 16 residues. Germline CDR1 reads SEHNR; CDR2 reads FQNEAQ (reference sequence). CDR3 in amino acids: CASSLARSAPNTEAFF. The CDR3 DNA sequence: TGTGCCAGCAGCTTAGCGAGGTCAGCACCGAACACTGAAGCTTTCTTT.

This rearrangement joins TRBV4-1 to TRBJ2-5, with D hard to call. V was cut by 1 base and J by 5 bases, with 14 bases left in between. The CDR3 is made up of 15 amino acids. CDR1 is MGHRA, CDR2 YSYEKL, per germline. The DNA for the CDR3 is TGCGCCAGCAGCCAAGGGGTGGCGCCGACGGAGACCCAGTACTTC. It encodes CASSQGVAPTETQYF.

V is TRBV15 and J is TRBJ1-2, with D possibly being TRBD1 (5 bases). CDR3 length: 13 residues. The germline gives CDR1 LNHNV, CDR2 YYDKDF (reference sequence). The ends were cut back, 5 bases at V and 2 bases at J, with 9 bases in the middle. CDR3 in amino acids: CATSPDRNYGYTF. The CDR3 region has the DNA TGTGCCACCAGCCCCGACAGAAACTATGGCTACACCTTC.

This rearrangement joins TRBV20-1 to TRBJ2-1; D unclear. The V gene lost 8 bases and the J gene lost 4 bases, with 15 bases spanning the gap. The CDR3 length is 13 residues. The germline V gene encodes CDR1 DFQATT and CDR2 SNEGSKA (reference sequence). The CDR3 reads CSPLRPVYNEQFF. CDR3 nucleotide sequence: TGCAGTCCACTTCGACCCGTTTACAATGAGCAGTTCTTC.

A few counts support this clonotype. The chain carries TRBV15 and TRBJ2-5; D is possibly TRBD1 (5 bases). V was clipped by 0 bases and J by 4 bases, with 9 bases between them. The CDR3 loop spans 14 amino acids. The germline CDR1 and CDR2 sequences are LNHNV and YYDKDF (reference sequence). Here the CDR3 reads CATSRDPTGETQYF. The CDR3 region has the DNA TGTGCCACCAGCAGAGACCCAACAGGAGAGACCCAGTACTTC.

The chain joins TRBV9 to TRBJ2-4, with D tentatively TRBD2 (5 bases). The V end was cut by 0 bases, the J end by 8 bases, with 12 bases between. The germline V gene encodes CDR1 SGDLS and CDR2 YYNGEE. This CDR3 contains 14 residues. The CDR3 here is CASSVDALRDIQYF. The CDR3 region has the DNA TGTGCCAGCAGCGTAGATGCCCTGAGGGACATTCAGTACTTC. The full variable domain, its missing parts supplied by reference TRBV9 and TRBJ2-4, is DSGVTQTPKHLITATGQRVTLRCSPRSGDLSVYWYQQSLDQGLQFLIQYYNGEERAKGNILERFSAQQFPDLHSELNLSSLELGDSALYFCASSVDALRDIQYFGAGTRLSVL.

CDR3 in DNA: TGTGCCAGCAACCCAGGGACAGGCAAATCTGGGGCCAACGTCCTGACTTTC. It encodes CASNPGTGKSGANVLTF. The chain has TRBV9 and TRBJ2-6; 8 bases align to TRBD1. The V gene end was trimmed by 6 bases and the J gene end by 1 base; junction bases not matched to a gene: 9. The CDR3 is made up of 17 amino acids. Per the germline V gene, CDR1 is SGDLS and CDR2 is YYNGEE.

This CDR3 is CASSPVHGEKLFF. Here the CDR3 DNA reads TGTGCCAGCAGCCCGGTCCATGGGGAAAAACTGTTTTTT. This chain links TRBV7-2 with TRBJ1-4; D is unresolved. The CDR3 loop spans 13 amino acids. Germline CDR1 is SGHTA and CDR2 is FQGNSA. V lost 5 bases and J lost 8, with 12 bases in between.

V usage is TRBV15 and J usage is TRBJ2-4; the D call may be TRBD1 or TRBD2 (6 bases each). The V end was cut by 0 bases, the J end by 10 bases, with 10 bases between. There are 13 residues in the CDR3. CDR1 and CDR2 from the germline V gene are LNHNV and YYDKDF (reference sequence). CDR3 in DNA: TGTGCCACCAGCAGAGACCGGGGGCGAATTCAGTACTTC. Translated: CATSRDRGRIQYF. Combining the CDR3 with reference TRBV15 and TRBJ2-4 gives the whole variable domain DAMVIQNPRYQVTQFGKPVTLSCSQTLNHNVMYWYQQKSSQAPKLLFHYYDKDFNNEADTPDNFQSRRPNTSFCFLDIRSPGLGDTAMYLCATSRDRGRIQYFGAGTRLSVL.